The source of this T cell receptor (beta chain) is a study of high-grade serous ovarian cancer treatment subgroups. Looking at the study overall: Each sample yielded on average roughly 7,400 unique TCR beta rearrangements from some 14,000 reads.

Assay: immunoSEQ multiplex PCR; the TCRdb copy retains only in-frame clones and omits some. The table lists a few thousand clones, roughly 70% of them singletons. The V and J ends lost 6 bases and 11 bases, in that order; junction bases with no gene match: 12. Germline assignment: CDR1 LNHDA and CDR2 SQIVND (reference sequence). The CDR3 contains 15 residues. Tumor tissue was taken before any definitive surgery or chemotherapy was given. This chain links TRBV19 with TRBJ1-4; TRBD1 matches 10 bases. The receptor was derived from a human donor with high-grade serous ovarian cancer. Input material: tumor tissue. This chain's CDR3 is CASSDPGTGDTKLFF. The CDR3 nucleotides are TGTGCCAGTAGCGACCCCGGGACAGGGGATACCAAACTGTTTTTT.